Sequencing of this T cell receptor beta chain was carried out in a study of cytomegalovirus exposure and HLA in healthy donors. Of note for this clone: The antigen is not known.

The repertoire was sequenced with immunoSEQ multiplex PCR; TCRdb's copy has only in-frame clones and lacks some. The sample includes roughly 70,000 clones, approximately 80% of them seen just once. Study findings and constraints: Within the 120 or so validation repertoires, first-cohort TCR clusters tended to co-occur, according to a later analysis. The study put under 200 TCR beta chains on its list as cytomegalovirus-associated. Accounts indicate the classifier identified cytomegalovirus status with strong specificity and sensitivity.

The validation cohort, a group of under 150 subjects, included the donors and was separate from the roughly 600-subject first cohort. CDR3 size: 14 residues. V lost 4 bases and J 5 bases, leaving 16 bases between the germline ends. CDR1 is SQVTM and CDR2 is ANQGSEA in the germline V gene. Sequenced: PBMCs. V usage is TRBV29-1 and J usage is TRBJ2-3; D remains ambiguous. This TCR came from a man aged 30 to 45 in good health and CMV-seronegative. This chain's CDR3 is CSVARKLTGDTQYF. CDR3 coding DNA: TGCAGCGTTGCAAGGAAACTAACGGGAGATACGCAGTATTTT.